The 24 T cell receptor beta chains in this list originate from one sample, sequenced in a study of cytomegalovirus exposure and HLA in healthy donors. Vbeta (60) and Jbeta (13) primers were used in the PCR. Assay: immunoSEQ multiplex PCR; the TCRdb copy retains only in-frame clones and omits some. There are about 110,000 clones in the sample; about three quarters occur only once, and roughly 5% lies in the top ten. Sequenced: PBMCs. The receptors were sampled from a female donor in good health and CMV-seropositive.

This rearrangement joins TRBV28 to TRBJ1-1; 7 bases map to TRBD1. The germline V gene has CDR1 MDHEN and CDR2 SYDVKM. The CDR3 contains 14 residues. Trimming removed 8 bases from V and 0 bases from J; junction bases left unmatched: 6. CDR3 amino acids: CASGQVLMNTEAFF. The CDR3 DNA reads as TGTGCCAGCGGACAGGTCCTCATGAACACTGAAGCTTTCTTT.

This rearrangement joins TRBV19 to TRBJ1-2, with TRBD1 identical over 9 bases. Germline values: CDR1 LNHDA, CDR2 SQIVND (reference sequence). This CDR3 spans 13 amino acids. V dropped 6 bases and J dropped 8; count of bases not matched to a gene: 7. The CDR3 DNA is TGTGCCAGTAGCCCGGGACAGGGAATGGGCTACACCTTC. The encoded protein is CASSPGQGMGYTF.

The J gene is TRBJ1-2, the V gene TRBV6-5; D is possibly TRBD1 (5 bases). V lost 7 bases and J lost 4, with 16 bases in between. There are 14 residues in the CDR3. Per the germline V gene, CDR1 is MNHEY and CDR2 is SVGAGI. CDR3 bases: TGTGCCAGCACCGCGGGGCCGGGGGGCTATGGCTACACCTTC. Amino acids: CASTAGPGGYGYTF.

V usage is TRBV28 and J usage is TRBJ2-7, with 8 bases that match TRBD1. The CDR3 is 14 amino acids. V lost 6 bases and J lost 4; bases outside the gene matches: 8. Germline lookup yields CDR1 MDHEN and CDR2 SYDVKM. CDR3 nucleotides: TGTGCCAGCAGACCAGACAGGGGCCCTTACGAGCAGTACTTC. Its protein is CASRPDRGPYEQYF.

The rearrangement links TRBV28 to TRBJ1-4, with TRBD1 identical over 8 bases. The J segment lost 7 bases and the V segment lost 4 bases, leaving 5 bases of the junction unmatched. The CDR3 length is 14 residues. CDR1 is MDHEN and CDR2 is SYDVKM in the germline V gene. CDR3 in DNA: TGTGCCAGCAGTTCACAGGGGGGGAGTGAAAAACTGTTTTTT. Its translation is CASSSQGGSEKLFF.

This clone has only one observation. This rearrangement joins TRBV4-2 to TRBJ2-1; D is unclear. This CDR3 spans 13 amino acids. V lost 0 bases and J 3 bases, leaving 3 bases between the germline ends. Germline assignment: CDR1 LGHNA and CDR2 YNFKEQ. The CDR3, as DNA: TGTGCCAGCAGCCAAGACAGCTACAATGAGCAGTTCTTC. This gives the protein CASSQDSYNEQFF.

This chain connects TRBV9 to TRBJ2-5, with 7 bases that match TRBD1. Losses at the gene ends were 0 bases for V and 0 bases for J; bases not matched to a gene: 2. The CDR3 runs to 15 residues. Germline V lookup: CDR1 SGDLS, CDR2 YYNGEE. In nucleotides, the CDR3 is TGTGCCAGCAGCGTAGGACAGGGCCACCAAGAGACCCAGTACTTC. Translating gives CASSVGQGHQETQYF.

The chain links TRBV7-9 to TRBJ1-1; TRBD1 matches 7 bases. The CDR3 contains 15 residues. Trimming removed 4 bases from V and 4 bases from J; junction bases left unmatched: 9. Germline CDR1 SEHNR, CDR2 FQNEAQ (reference sequence). DNA for the CDR3: TGTGCCAGCAGCTCAGACGGAGACAGGGTCACTGAAGCTTTCTTT. Its protein is CASSSDGDRVTEAFF. Full variable domain (missing parts from reference TRBV7-9 and TRBJ1-1): DTGVSQNPRHKITKRGQNVTFRCDPISEHNRLYWYRQTLGQGPEFLTYFQNEAQLEKSRLLSDRFSAERPKGSFSTLEIQRTEQGDSAMYLCASSSDGDRVTEAFFGQGTRLTVV.

This sequence joins TRBV5-1 and TRBJ2-2; 7 positions match TRBD2. Germline CDR1 and CDR2: SGHRS and YFSETQ. The CDR3 spans 16 residues. Trimming cost V 4 bases and J 0 bases; bases outside gene matches: 6. CDR3 residues: CASSLVGGTNTGELFF. CDR3 nucleotides: TGCGCCAGCAGCCTGGTGGGGGGGACGAACACCGGGGAGCTGTTTTTT. Full variable domain (outside the CDR3, taken from reference TRBV5-1 and TRBJ2-2): KAGVTQTPRYLIKTRGQQVTLSCSPISGHRSVSWYQQTPGQGLQFLFEYFSETQRNKGNFPGRFSGRQFSNSRSEMNVSTLELGDSALYLCASSLVGGTNTGELFFGEGSRLTVL.

The chain uses TRBV29-1 and TRBJ2-1; possible D gene TRBD2, 5 bases. This CDR3 is 16 amino acids long. The germline V gene has CDR1 SQVTM and CDR2 ANQGSEA. V gave up 6 bases and J gave up 4 bases, with 22 bases separating them. CDR3 in amino acids: CSVRFYGLAGYNEQFF. The CDR3 region has the DNA TGCAGCGTGCGGTTTTACGGTCTAGCAGGATACAATGAGCAGTTCTTC.

This chain links TRBV6-1 with TRBJ1-5; TRBD1 is a possible D gene (5 bases). Trimming pared 8 bases from V and 7 bases from J, leaving 9 bases between. This CDR3 has 11 residues. Germline values: CDR1 MNHNS, CDR2 SASEGT. CDR3 protein: CASGQKQPQHF. The CDR3 nucleotides are TGTGCCAGCGGACAAAAACAGCCCCAGCATTTT.

This chain connects TRBV5-4 to TRBJ1-2, with a tentative D call TRBD1 (6 bases). CDR3 length: 15 amino acids. CDR1 is SGHNT, CDR2 YYREEE, per germline (reference sequence). With 0 bases removed from V and 5 bases from J, the gap between germline ends came to 14 bases. Here the CDR3 reads CASSLGTGTSYGYTF. The CDR3 nucleotides are TGTGCCAGCAGCTTGGGTACAGGGACGTCATATGGCTACACCTTC.

For the CDR3, the DNA is TGTGCCAGCAGTGGCGAGAGCTCTGGGGCCAACGTCCTGACTTTC. This gives the protein CASSGESSGANVLTF. The rearrangement uses TRBV6-1 and TRBJ2-6; D uncertain. V gave up 4 bases and J gave up 0 bases, with 7 bases separating them. Per germline, CDR1 MNHNS and CDR2 SASEGT. This CDR3 is 15 amino acids long.

This clone was recorded only once. This chain connects TRBV9 to TRBJ2-5, with a possible D match to TRBD2 (6 bases). V was shortened by 0 bases and J by 4 bases, with 13 bases between the two germline ends. The germline V gene encodes CDR1 SGDLS and CDR2 YYNGEE. The CDR3 contains 15 residues. DNA for the CDR3: TGTGCCAGCAGCGTAGCGGAGGGTAGGCTAGAGACCCAGTACTTC. As protein: CASSVAEGRLETQYF.

This sequence joins TRBV9 and TRBJ2-2, with TRBD2 identical over 7 bases. The junction had 3 bases not matched to a gene; V was cut back by 0 bases and J by 4 bases. The CDR3 has 15 amino acids. CDR1 SGDLS and CDR2 YYNGEE come from the germline V gene. The CDR3 DNA reads as TGTGCCAGCAGCGTAGGCGGGGGAAGCACCGGGGAGCTGTTTTTT. Amino acids: CASSVGGGSTGELFF.

V is TRBV7-3 and J is TRBJ2-3, with TRBD2 matching over 7 bases. CDR1 and CDR2 (germline): SGHTA, FQGTGA. V shed 1 base, J shed 1 base, and the junction held 8 bases outside the gene matches. The length of the CDR3 is 17 residues. The CDR3 sequence is CASSLNPRGVGTDTQYF. The CDR3 bases are TGTGCCAGCAGCTTAAACCCCCGGGGGGTTGGCACAGATACGCAGTATTTT.

A single count supports this clone. This chain uses TRBV5-8 with TRBJ2-7; 12 bases agree with TRBD1. The V and J ends lost 4 bases and 5 bases, in that order; junction bases with no gene match: 4. The CDR3 contains 14 residues. Germline values: CDR1 SGHTS, CDR2 YDEGEE. CDR3: CASSPGQGAHEQYF. The CDR3 DNA sequence: TGTGCCAGCAGCCCGGGACAGGGGGCGCACGAGCAGTACTTC. The full variable domain, completed using reference TRBV5-8 and TRBJ2-7, is EAGVTQSPTHLIKTRGQQATLRCSPISGHTSVYWYQQALGLGLQFLLWYDEGEERNRGNFPPRFSGRQFPNYSSELNVNALELEDSALYLCASSPGQGAHEQYFGPGTRLTVT.

Written as DNA, the CDR3 is TGTGCCAGCAGCGCCTCCGGCCGAGGGAACTATGGCTACACCTTC. Protein: CASSASGRGNYGYTF. The chain is built from TRBV9 and TRBJ1-2; no firm D call. Per the germline V gene, CDR1 is SGDLS and CDR2 is YYNGEE. Between the trimmed V and J ends, which lost 3 bases and 2 bases, there was a span of 14 bases. This CDR3 region has 15 residues.

This clone was observed a handful of times. The chain couples TRBV9 to TRBJ2-1; TRBD2 is a possible D gene (5 bases). CDR3 length: 13 amino acids. CDR1 is SGDLS and CDR2 is YYNGEE in the germline V gene. V lost 3 bases, J lost 4 bases, and 8 bases lay in between. This chain's CDR3 is CASSGRGYNEQFF. CDR3 bases: TGTGCCAGCAGCGGCCGGGGATACAATGAGCAGTTCTTC.

This chain joins TRBV18 and TRBJ2-7; D possibly corresponds to TRBD2 (6 bases). This CDR3 spans 13 amino acids. Germline assignment: CDR1 KGHSH and CDR2 LQKENI. V lost 0 bases to trimming and J lost 7 bases, with 10 bases between them. The CDR3: CASSPPWDSEQYF. CDR3 DNA: TGTGCCAGCTCACCACCCTGGGACTCTGAGCAGTACTTC. Complete variable domain (other parts from reference TRBV18 and TRBJ2-7): NAGVMQNPRHLVRRRGQEARLRCSPMKGHSHVYWYRQLPEEGLKFMVYLQKENIIDESGMPKERFSAEFPKEGPSILRIQQVVRGDSAAYFCASSPPWDSEQYFGPGTRLTVT.

This chain uses TRBV7-9 with TRBJ2-3, with D possibly TRBD1 on 5 matching bases. Germline-derived CDR1 and CDR2 are SEHNR and FQNEAQ (reference sequence). V shed 5 bases and J shed 1 base, with 13 bases lying between them. The CDR3 covers 15 residues. The chain's CDR3 is CASSRWRQRTDTQYF. Written as DNA, the CDR3 is TGTGCCAGCAGCCGTTGGAGACAGCGCACAGATACGCAGTATTTT.

The rearrangement joins TRBV7-6 to TRBJ1-5; weak D call: TRBD1 (5 bases). The ends were cut back, 1 base at V and 6 bases at J, with 19 bases in the middle. The CDR3 is made up of 17 amino acids. The germline V gene has CDR1 SGHVS and CDR2 FNYEAQ. In DNA, the CDR3 is TGTGCCAGCAGCTTAGAGGTCTATACGACCAGGGCTCAGCCCCAGCATTTT. The encoded protein is CASSLEVYTTRAQPQHF. The variable domain in full, with the rest retrieved from reference TRBV7-6 and TRBJ1-5, is GAGVSQSPRYKVTKRGQDVALRCDPISGHVSLYWYRQALGQGPEFLTYFNYEAQQDKSGLPNDRFSAERPEGSISTLTIQRTEQRDSAMYRCASSLEVYTTRAQPQHFGDGTRLSIL.

Only one count was recorded for this clone. The V and J genes are TRBV11-1 and TRBJ2-3, with 7 bases lining up with TRBD2. Germline V lookup: CDR1 SGHAT, CDR2 FQDESV (reference sequence). This CDR3 is built from 13 residues. The ends lost 7 bases at V and 6 bases at J; junction bases unmatched: 7. The CDR3 loop reads CASTNRGVDTQYF. CDR3 in DNA: TGTGCCAGCACCAACCGGGGGGTCGATACGCAGTATTTT.

This chain connects TRBV5-4 to TRBJ2-1, with 10 bases lining up with TRBD1. V dropped 4 bases and J dropped 1; count of bases not matched to a gene: 8. The germline CDR1 and CDR2 sequences are SGHNT and YYREEE (reference sequence). There are 17 residues in the CDR3. In nucleotides, the CDR3 is TGTGCCAGCAGCCCGTGGGACAGGGGTCGATCCTACAATGAGCAGTTCTTC. Protein sequence: CASSPWDRGRSYNEQFF.